The 16 T cell receptor beta chains below were found in one sample sequenced in a study of Graves' ophthalmopathy and Graves' hyperthyroidism. RNA transcripts provided the template for amplifying TCR beta CDR3 regions. First-round RT-PCR employed HTBI primers, with a second-round multiplex PCR after it. TCRdb passed the multiplex PCR reads through MiXCR, listing each CDR3 protein once. The profile shows around 1,000,000 distinct CDR3 sequences, about two fifths of them singletons. Material for sequencing was peripheral blood or thyroid tissue (not recorded which). These receptor sequences come from an adult man with Graves' hyperthyroidism.

Details on this clonotype: A much larger clone lies one base from this, so it may be a read error. This chain joins TRBV29-1 and TRBJ2-2; D is unresolved. The CDR3 consists of 12 residues. The germline V and J ends were trimmed by 7 bases and 5 bases, with 11 bases remaining between them. CDR1 is SQVTM and CDR2 is ANQGSEA in the germline V gene. The CDR3, as DNA: TGCAGCGCTGAGCACACGACCGGGGAGCTGTTTTTT. Protein product: CSAEHTTGELFF.

In this sample, this clonotype turned up a few times. The CDR3 DNA sequence: TGTGCCAGCAGCTTAGATCTGGGGAGTGGCACAGATACGCAGTATTTT. Amino acid sequence: CASSLDLGSGTDTQYF. The chain is built from TRBV11-2 and TRBJ2-5, with D possibly matching TRBD2 (5 bases). Near its end, the DNA agrees better with TRBJ2-3, so the J call may be wrong. CDR1 and CDR2 (germline): SGHAT, FQNNGV. This CDR3 contains 16 residues.

In its sample, this clonotype was seen once. The genes are TRBV12-3 or TRBV12-4 and TRBJ2-5; 7 nucleotides match TRBD1. Trimming at V came to 5 bases and at J to 5 bases, leaving 17 bases not matched to a gene. The CDR3 sequence is 17 residues long. CDR3: CASSRPTPQGGAETQYF. CDR3 bases: TGTGCCAGCAGTCGCCCAACTCCTCAAGGGGGCGCGGAGACCCAGTACTTC.

This rearrangement joins TRBV9 to TRBJ2-7; 7 bases agree with TRBD2. The V segment lost 0 bases and the J segment 2 bases; nucleotides outside the gene matches: 5. The CDR3 totals 15 residues. Germline assignment: CDR1 SGDLS and CDR2 YYNGEE. CDR3 in amino acids: CASSVAGGFPYEQYF. DNA of the CDR3: TGTGCCAGCAGCGTAGCCGGGGGGTTTCCCTACGAGCAGTACTTC.

This chain connects TRBV10-3 to TRBJ2-2; the match to TRBD2 covers 7 bases. Germline V gene lookup returns CDR1 ENHRY and CDR2 SYGVKD. The CDR3 has 13 amino acids. J was trimmed by 7 bases and V by 10 bases; bases with no gene match: 9. In nucleotides, the CDR3 is TGTGCCACCGCGCCGGGAGGAGGCGGGGAGCTGTTTTTT. Translation gives CATAPGGGGELFF.

Comment on this clonotype: A much bigger clone sits one base away, suggesting this may be a read error. V usage is TRBV25-1 and J usage is TRBJ2-5; 10 bases are a match to TRBD2. CDR3 size: 15 residues. From germline, CDR1 is MGHDK and CDR2 SYGVNS. This CDR3 is CASSREGLAQEAQYF. The CDR3 nucleotides are TGTGCCAGCAGCCGGGAGGGACTAGCGCAAGAGGCCCAGTACTTC.

The chain is built from TRBV4-1 and TRBJ2-2; tentatively, D is TRBD2 (6 bases). CDR1 MGHRA and CDR2 YSYEKL come from the germline V gene. The CDR3 loop spans 16 amino acids. V was pared by 3 bases and J by 0 bases, with 11 bases between. DNA for the CDR3: TGCGCCAGCAGCCAGTCTGGGGGGTCGAACACCGGGGAGCTGTTTTTT. Translating it yields CASSQSGGSNTGELFF.

Ten or more counts support this clonotype. The gene calls are TRBV5-1 and TRBJ2-7; D gene ambiguous. This CDR3 contains 15 residues. Germline V lookup: CDR1 SGHRS, CDR2 YFSETQ. Trimming pared 0 bases from V and 6 bases from J, leaving 16 bases between. CDR3 sequence (DNA): TGCGCCAGCAGCTTGGAGTTGCAATCATCTGGCGAGCAGTACTTC. Residues: CASSLELQSSGEQYF. The variable domain in full, completed from reference TRBV5-1 and TRBJ2-7, reads KAGVTQTPRYLIKTRGQQVTLSCSPISGHRSVSWYQQTPGQGLQFLFEYFSETQRNKGNFPGRFSGRQFSNSRSEMNVSTLELGDSALYLCASSLELQSSGEQYFGPGTRLTVT.

In its sample, this clonotype was seen a few times. The DNA for the CDR3 is TGTGCCAGCAGCGAGGAGGGTTATAATGAAAAACTGTTTTTT. The encoded protein is CASSEEGYNEKLFF. The V call is TRBV9, the J call TRBJ1-4; D gene unclear. The germline gives CDR1 SGDLS, CDR2 YYNGEE. V shed 3 bases and J shed 4 bases, with 10 bases lying between them. The CDR3 totals 14 residues.

The genes are TRBV7-2 and TRBJ2-7, with D possibly TRBD2 on 5 matching bases. V was pared by 1 base and J by 6 bases, with 13 bases between. The CDR3 consists of 14 residues. Germline values: CDR1 SGHTA, CDR2 FQGNSA. The CDR3 DNA follows: TGTGCCAGCAGCTTAGTTGCGGCCGGGGTCGAGCAGTACTTC. Translated, it gives CASSLVAAGVEQYF.

This clonotype has a count of ten or more. The chain carries TRBV20-1 and TRBJ2-7, with TRBD2 identical over 7 bases. The germline gives CDR1 DFQATT, CDR2 SNEGSKA (reference sequence). This CDR3 spans 15 amino acids. With 2 bases clipped from V and 6 bases from J, the junction kept 13 bases outside the gene matches. In DNA, the CDR3 is TGCAGTGCTAGATCCGCTAGCGGCCCGGGCGTCGAGCAGTACTTC. This codes for CSARSASGPGVEQYF.

This clonotype was counted a few times. The chain combines TRBV11-2 with TRBJ1-4; D unresolved. Germline assignment: CDR1 SGHAT and CDR2 FQNNGV. The CDR3 loop spans 14 amino acids. V was pared by 6 bases and J by 5 bases, with 13 bases between. CDR3 sequence reads: CASSRAPENEKLFF. The CDR3 DNA is TGTGCCAGCAGTAGGGCCCCGGAGAATGAAAAACTGTTTTTT.

The chain links TRBV20-1 to TRBJ1-5, with TRBD1 as a possible D gene (6 bases). The CDR3 has 15 amino acids. Deletions cut 4 bases from V and 1 base from J, with 14 bases between. CDR1 is DFQATT and CDR2 is SNEGSKA in the germline V gene (reference sequence). This CDR3 is CSAKDGGRSNQPQHF. In DNA form, the CDR3 reads TGCAGTGCTAAAGACGGGGGGCGAAGCAATCAGCCCCAGCATTTT.

This clonotype turned up a few times. The chain joins TRBV25-1 to TRBJ1-1; D is undetermined. Germline CDR1 and CDR2: MGHDK and SYGVNS. V gave up 6 bases and J gave up 0 bases, with 11 bases separating them. The CDR3 has 14 amino acids. The CDR3 sequence: CASRYSLMNTEAFF. In DNA, the CDR3 is TGTGCCAGCAGGTACAGCCTAATGAACACTGAAGCTTTCTTT.

This clonotype showed up many times. The chain recombines TRBV15 with TRBJ1-2; tentative D call: TRBD1 (6 bases). The CDR3 sequence is 15 residues long. Germline CDR1 reads LNHNV; CDR2 reads YYDKDF (reference sequence). V dropped 3 bases and J dropped 7 bases, with 18 bases sitting between them. In nucleotides, the CDR3 is TGTGCCACCAGCAGGGGCGACCCCGGGACAACTGGCTACACCTTC. This sequence encodes CATSRGDPGTTGYTF.

The chain recombines TRBV29-1 with TRBJ2-5; D is possibly TRBD1 (6 bases). There are 12 residues in the CDR3. V lost 8 bases, J lost 5 bases, and 15 bases lay in between. In germline, CDR1 is SQVTM, CDR2 ANQGSEA. The CDR3 sequence: CSSVGQMETQYF. CDR3 in DNA: TGCAGCAGTGTGGGACAAATGGAGACCCAGTACTTC.